This section outlines one T cell receptor (beta chain) sequence together with its context. These data are taken from a study of blood T cell repertoires in COVID-19. Study-wide context: Researchers got acute and convalescent COVID-19 samples from the United States, Italy and Spain. Sample material is recorded as cDNA or gDNA derived from T cells, B-cell-depleted T cells, or PBMCs.

Original processing methods: How many nucleated cells were present was estimated from reference gene primer amplification. Assay: immunoSEQ multiplex PCR; the TCRdb copy retains only in-frame clones and omits some. V and J calls and clone size come straight from that table; D and trimming were deduced from the DNA. Of about 240,000 clones in the sample, about 80% are singletons; the top ten hold more than 8%. Trimming shortened V by 5 bases and J by 6 bases, and 17 bases separated the two germline ends. The germline gives CDR1 SEHNR, CDR2 FQNEAQ (reference sequence). The CDR3 is made up of 15 amino acids.

Sequencing was performed on peripheral blood. This sequence was found in a woman of 80 years or more with acute or convalescent COVID-19. V is TRBV7-9 and J is TRBJ1-5, with D possibly being TRBD1 (6 bases). In nucleotides, the CDR3 is TGTGCCAGCAGCCCCTCCGGGGGGGCGAGTCAGCCCCAGCATTTT. Encoded protein: CASSPSGGASQPQHF.